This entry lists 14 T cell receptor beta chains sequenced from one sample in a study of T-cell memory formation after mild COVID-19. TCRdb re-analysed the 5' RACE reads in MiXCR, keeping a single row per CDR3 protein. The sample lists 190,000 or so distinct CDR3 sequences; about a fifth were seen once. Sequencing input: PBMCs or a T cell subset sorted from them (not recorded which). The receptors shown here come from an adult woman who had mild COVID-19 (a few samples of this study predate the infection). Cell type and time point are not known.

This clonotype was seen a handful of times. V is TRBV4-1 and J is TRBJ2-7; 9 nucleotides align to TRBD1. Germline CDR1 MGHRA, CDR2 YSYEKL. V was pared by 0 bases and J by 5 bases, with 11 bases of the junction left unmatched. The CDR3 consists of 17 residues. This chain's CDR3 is CASSQEGPGQGEDEQYF. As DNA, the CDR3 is TGCGCCAGCAGCCAAGAGGGACCGGGACAGGGAGAGGACGAGCAGTACTTC.

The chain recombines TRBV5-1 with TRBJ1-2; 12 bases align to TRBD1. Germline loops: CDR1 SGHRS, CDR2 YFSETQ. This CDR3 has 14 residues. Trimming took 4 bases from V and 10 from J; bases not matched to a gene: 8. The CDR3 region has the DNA TGCGCCAGCAGCGAAGGGACAGGGGGCGAGGACTACACCTTC. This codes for CASSEGTGGEDYTF.

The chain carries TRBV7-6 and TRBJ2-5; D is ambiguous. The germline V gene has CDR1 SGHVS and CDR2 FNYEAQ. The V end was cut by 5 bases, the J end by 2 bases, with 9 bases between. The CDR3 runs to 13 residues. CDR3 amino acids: CASSDDNQETQYF. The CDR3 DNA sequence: TGTGCCAGCAGCGATGATAATCAAGAGACCCAGTACTTC. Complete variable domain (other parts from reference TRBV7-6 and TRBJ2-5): GAGVSQSPRYKVTKRGQDVALRCDPISGHVSLYWYRQALGQGPEFLTYFNYEAQQDKSGLPNDRFSAERPEGSISTLTIQRTEQRDSAMYRCASSDDNQETQYFGPGTRLLVL.

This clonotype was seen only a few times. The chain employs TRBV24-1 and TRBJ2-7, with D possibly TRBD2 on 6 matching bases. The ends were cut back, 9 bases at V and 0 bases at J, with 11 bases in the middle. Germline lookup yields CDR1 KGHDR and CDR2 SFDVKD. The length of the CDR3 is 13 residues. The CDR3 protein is CATAEGSSYEQYF. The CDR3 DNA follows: TGTGCCACCGCGGAGGGTAGCTCCTACGAGCAGTACTTC.

The CDR3 loop reads CASSQGVVKSQYF. CDR3 nucleotides: TGTGCCAGCAGCCAAGGGGTTGTGAAGAGCCAGTACTTC. The chain links TRBV14 to TRBJ2-7, with no clear D. Per germline, CDR1 SGHDN and CDR2 FVKESK. This CDR3 comprises 13 residues. The germline V and J ends were trimmed by 1 base and 10 bases, with 14 bases remaining between them. The whole variable domain, filled in from reference TRBV14 and TRBJ2-7, reads EAGVTQFPSHSVIEKGQTVTLRCDPISGHDNLYWYRRVMGKEIKFLLHFVKESKQDESGMPNNRFLAERTGGTYSTLKVQPAELEDSGVYFCASSQGVVKSQYFGPGTRLTVT.

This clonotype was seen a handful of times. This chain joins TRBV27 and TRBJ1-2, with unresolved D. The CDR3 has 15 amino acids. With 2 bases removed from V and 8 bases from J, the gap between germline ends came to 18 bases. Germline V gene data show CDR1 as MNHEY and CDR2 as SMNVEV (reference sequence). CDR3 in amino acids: CASSLTAPVGIGYTF. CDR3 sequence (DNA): TGTGCCAGCAGTTTAACCGCGCCGGTGGGGATCGGCTACACCTTC.

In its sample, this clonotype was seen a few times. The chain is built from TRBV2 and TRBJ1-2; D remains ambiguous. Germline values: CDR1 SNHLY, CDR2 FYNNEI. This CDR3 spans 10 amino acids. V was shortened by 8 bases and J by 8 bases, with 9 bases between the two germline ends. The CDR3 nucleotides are TGTGCCAGCGAGCTAATGGGCTACACCTTC. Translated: CASELMGYTF.

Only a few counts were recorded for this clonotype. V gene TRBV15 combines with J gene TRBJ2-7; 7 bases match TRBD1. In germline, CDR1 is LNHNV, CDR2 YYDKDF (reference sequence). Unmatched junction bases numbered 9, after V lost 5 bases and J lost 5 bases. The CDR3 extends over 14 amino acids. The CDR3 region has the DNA TGTGCCACCAGCTTACGTGACAGGGACGACGAGCAGTACTTC. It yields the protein CATSLRDRDDEQYF.

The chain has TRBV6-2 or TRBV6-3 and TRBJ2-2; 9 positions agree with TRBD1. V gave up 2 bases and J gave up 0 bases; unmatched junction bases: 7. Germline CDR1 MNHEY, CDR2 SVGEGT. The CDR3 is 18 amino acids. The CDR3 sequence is CASSYGTGTVANTGELFF. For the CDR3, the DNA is TGTGCCAGCAGTTACGGGACAGGGACCGTCGCGAACACCGGGGAGCTGTTTTTT.

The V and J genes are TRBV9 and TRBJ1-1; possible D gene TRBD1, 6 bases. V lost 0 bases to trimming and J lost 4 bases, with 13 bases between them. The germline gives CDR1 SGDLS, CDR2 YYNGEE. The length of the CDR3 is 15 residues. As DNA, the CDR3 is TGTGCCAGCAGCGTAGGGGCACAGGGTGGCACTGAAGCTTTCTTT. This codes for CASSVGAQGGTEAFF.

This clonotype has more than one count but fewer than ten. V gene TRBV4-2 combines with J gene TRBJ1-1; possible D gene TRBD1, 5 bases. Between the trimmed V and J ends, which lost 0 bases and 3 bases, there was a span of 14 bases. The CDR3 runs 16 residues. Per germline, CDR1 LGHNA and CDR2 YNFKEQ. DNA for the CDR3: TGTGCCAGCAGCCAAGATACAGACTACAGGTACACTGAAGCTTTCTTT. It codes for CASSQDTDYRYTEAFF.

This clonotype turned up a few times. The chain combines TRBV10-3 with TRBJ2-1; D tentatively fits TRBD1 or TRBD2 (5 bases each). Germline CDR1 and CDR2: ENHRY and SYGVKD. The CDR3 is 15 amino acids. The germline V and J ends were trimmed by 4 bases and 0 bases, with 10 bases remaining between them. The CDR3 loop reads CAISGIGASYNEQFF. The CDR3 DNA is TGTGCCATCAGTGGTATCGGGGCCTCCTACAATGAGCAGTTCTTC.

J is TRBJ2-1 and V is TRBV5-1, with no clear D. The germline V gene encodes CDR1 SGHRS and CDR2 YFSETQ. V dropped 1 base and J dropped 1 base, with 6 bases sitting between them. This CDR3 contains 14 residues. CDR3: CASSLYSSYNEQFF. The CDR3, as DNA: TGCGCCAGCAGCTTGTACAGTTCCTACAATGAGCAGTTCTTC.

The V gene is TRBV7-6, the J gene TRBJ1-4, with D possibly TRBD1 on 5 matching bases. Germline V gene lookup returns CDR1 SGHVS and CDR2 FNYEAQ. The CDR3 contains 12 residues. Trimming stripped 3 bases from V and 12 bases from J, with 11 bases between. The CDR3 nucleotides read TGTGCCAGCAGCTTTAAACCGGGACAACTGTTTTTT. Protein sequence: CASSFKPGQLFF. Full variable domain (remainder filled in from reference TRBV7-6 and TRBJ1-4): GAGVSQSPRYKVTKRGQDVALRCDPISGHVSLYWYRQALGQGPEFLTYFNYEAQQDKSGLPNDRFSAERPEGSISTLTIQRTEQRDSAMYRCASSFKPGQLFFGSGTQLSVL.